The present T cell receptor beta chain was sequenced within a study of blood T cell repertoires in COVID-19. About the research overall: T cells, B-cell-depleted T cells, or PBMCs supplied cDNA or gDNA.

TCRdb's copy holds only in-frame clones and misses some; the assay was immunoSEQ multiplex PCR. The sample holds about 260,000 clones, about 87% seen once. The CDR3 totals 14 residues. V shed 4 bases and J shed 6 bases, with 16 bases lying between them. Germline-derived CDR1 and CDR2 are SGDLS and YYNGEE. The V call is TRBV9, the J call TRBJ1-1; a possible D gene is TRBD1 (5 bases). The sample consisted of PBMCs or T cells enriched from blood (not recorded which). The sequence came from a man between 50 and 59 years old who had been exposed to COVID-19. The CDR3 is CASSPGGGGSEAFF. The CDR3 region has the DNA TGTGCCAGCAGCCCTGGGGGTGGAGGGTCTGAAGCTTTCTTT.